These 9 T cell receptor beta chains originate from one sample sequenced in a study of CD8+CD57+ T cells in acquired aplastic anemia. Patients sequenced had flow cytometry evidence of CD8+CD57+ cell expansion. Genomic DNA acted as the template from which TCR beta VDJ combination and CDR3 sequence profiling were carried out. Using its own MiXCR run on the reads, TCRdb lists one record per CDR3 protein. The sample has approximately 260,000 distinct CDR3 sequences; roughly 80% are singletons. The sequencing sample was made of sorted CD4+, CD8+, or CD8+CD57+ T cells (not recorded which) from PBMCs. The receptors were sampled from a human donor with aplastic anemia.

The J gene is TRBJ1-2, the V gene TRBV2; 8 bases line up with TRBD1. Trimming removed 10 bases from V and 7 bases from J; junction bases left unmatched: 11. This CDR3 is built from 13 residues. Germline values: CDR1 SNHLY, CDR2 FYNNEI. The CDR3 sequence is CANSTGEGRGYTF. DNA of the CDR3: TGTGCCAACTCGACAGGGGAAGGACGTGGCTACACCTTC. The entire variable domain, with the rest obtained from reference TRBV2 and TRBJ1-2, is as follows: EPEVTQTPSHQVTQMGQEVILRCVPISNHLYFYWYRQILGQKVEFLVSFYNNEISEKSEIFDDQFSVERPDGSNFTLKIRSTKLEDSAMYFCANSTGEGRGYTFGSGTRLTVV.

This chain links TRBV7-9 with TRBJ2-7; possible D gene TRBD1, 5 bases. Trimming stripped 4 bases from V and 4 bases from J, with 26 bases between. From germline, CDR1 is SEHNR and CDR2 FQNEAQ (reference sequence). The CDR3 runs to 18 residues. CDR3 coding DNA: TGTGCCAGCAGCTCTCGACAGAGAAGCACAGACCCGCCGTACGAGCAGTACGTC. It specifies CASSSRQRSTDPPYEQYV.

Concerning this clonotype: The germline gene is not matched at one end of the junction; a read error may be the cause. In DNA, the CDR3 is TGTGCCAGCGGACAGGGAGTCACAGATACGCAGTACTTT. Amino acid sequence: CASGQGVTDTQYF. The chain combines TRBV2 with TRBJ2-3, with 8 nucleotides matching TRBD1. Germline V gene data show CDR1 as SNHLY and CDR2 as FYNNEI. The CDR3 contains 13 residues. Full variable domain (rest looked up from reference TRBV2 and TRBJ2-3): EPEVTQTPSHQVTQMGQEVILRCVPISNHLYFYWYRQILGQKVEFLVSFYNNEISEKSEIFDDQFSVERPDGSNFTLKIRSTKLEDSAMYFCASGQGVTDTQYFGPGTRLTVL.

This clonotype was seen a handful of times. The CDR3 here is CASSLDLTGDEQYV. In DNA form, the CDR3 reads TGTGCCAGCAGCTTAGATCTGACAGGGGACGAGCAGTACGTC. The V and J genes are TRBV7-2 and TRBJ2-7; TRBD1 matches at 8 bases. The CDR3 runs to 14 residues. Unmatched junction bases numbered 4, after V lost 1 base and J lost 5 bases. The germline CDR1 and CDR2 sequences are SGHTA and FQGNSA.

Points on this clonotype: No DNA is shown, since the ends of the CDR3 on it are uncertain; the CDR3 is the one TCRdb lists. The rearrangement uses TRBV2 and TRBJ2-7. Germline CDR1 SNHLY, CDR2 FYNNEI. The CDR3 totals 15 residues, both ends included. The CDR3 loop reads CASSSGDSYEQYFYV.

This clonotype has just one count. The chain carries TRBV7-8 and TRBJ2-7; 7 bases agree with TRBD2. Germline CDR1 reads SGHVS; CDR2 reads FQNEAQ. J lost 13 bases, V lost 4 bases, and 19 bases had no gene match. The CDR3 spans 15 residues. Here the CDR3 reads CASSSGGGPDTQYYF. In nucleotides, the CDR3 is TGTGCCAGCAGCTCAGGCGGGGGTCCCGATACGCAGTATTACTTC.

The chain links TRBV7-6 to TRBJ2-5; 7 bases are shared with TRBD2. This CDR3 comprises 14 residues. V lost 7 bases, J lost 14 bases, and 19 bases stayed unmatched. The germline V gene encodes CDR1 SGHVS and CDR2 FNYEAQ. The CDR3 bases are TGTGCCAGCACCCGAGGGAGGGACCAAGAGACCCCCTACTTC. It is translated as CASTRGRDQETPYF.

This chain connects TRBV10-1 to TRBJ2-5; no definite D call. The length of the CDR3 is 12 residues. CDR1 and CDR2 from the germline V gene are WNHNN and SYGVQD (reference sequence). V was cut by 6 bases and J by 5 bases, with 10 bases left in between. The CDR3 sequence: CASRYTPETQYF. DNA of the CDR3: TGCGCCAGCAGGTATACCCCGGAGACCCAGTACTTC.

Worth noting for this clonotype: The junction differs from germline at one of its ends, possibly a read error. The rearrangement links TRBV7-3 to TRBJ1-1; D uncertain. The germline CDR1 and CDR2 sequences are SGHTA and FQGTGA. The CDR3 is 14 amino acids. The CDR3 DNA is TGTGCCAGCAGCCTACGAGGAGTTCACACTGGAGCTTTCTTT. Its translation: CASSLRGVHTGAFF.